This T cell receptor (beta chain) was obtained from a study of spatial heterogeneity in lung cancer. Overall study context: Consistently, beta-chain sequences turned up in larger numbers than alpha-chain sequences did.

The CDR3 contains 13 residues. With 8 bases clipped from V and 4 bases from J, the junction kept 2 bases outside the gene matches. Many counts were recorded for this clonotype. Its antigen is not identified. The study, taken as a whole, reports: Coverage of tumor T cells was estimated at 6% to 7.5% for alpha chains and 12% to 15% for beta chains. Tumors with more nonsynonymous mutations had more expanded intratumoral alpha and beta TCRs.

As to time point: sample taken at primary tumor resection. About 73 TRACERx patients with early, untreated non-small cell lung cancer donated samples. One entry per CDR3 protein results from TCRdb running MiXCR on the 5' RACE reads. The table includes some 96,000 distinct CDR3 sequences, 4.4% detected once. The specimen comprised lung tumor tissue, sampled at surgery. This receptor was identified in a male donor with early-stage non-small cell lung cancer. J is TRBJ2-1 and V is TRBV12-3 or TRBV12-4; 10 bases align to TRBD2. This CDR3 reads CASETSGYNEQFF. CDR3 in DNA: TGTGCCAGCGAGACTAGCGGGTACAATGAGCAGTTCTTC.